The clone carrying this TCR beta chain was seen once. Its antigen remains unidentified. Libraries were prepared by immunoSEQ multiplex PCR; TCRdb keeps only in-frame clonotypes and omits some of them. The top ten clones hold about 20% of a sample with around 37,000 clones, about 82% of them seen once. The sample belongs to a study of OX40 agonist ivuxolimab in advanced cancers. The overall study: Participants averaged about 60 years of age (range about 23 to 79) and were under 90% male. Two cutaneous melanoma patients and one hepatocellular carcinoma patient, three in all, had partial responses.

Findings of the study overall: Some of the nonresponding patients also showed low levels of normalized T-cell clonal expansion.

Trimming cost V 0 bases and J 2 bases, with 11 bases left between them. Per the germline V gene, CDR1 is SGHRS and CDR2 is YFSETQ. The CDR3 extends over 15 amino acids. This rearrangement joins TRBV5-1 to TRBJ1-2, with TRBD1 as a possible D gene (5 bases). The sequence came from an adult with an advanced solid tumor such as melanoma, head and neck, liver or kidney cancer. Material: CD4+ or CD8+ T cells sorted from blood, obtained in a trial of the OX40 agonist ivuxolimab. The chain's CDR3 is CASSLDPGRNYGYTF. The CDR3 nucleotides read TGCGCCAGCAGCTTGGACCCGGGACGGAACTATGGCTACACCTTC.